The 8 T cell receptor beta chains below all came from one sample that was sequenced in a study of TIL therapy for anti-PD-1-resistant metastatic lung cancer. Noted time point: pre-treatment sample, taken before nivolumab and TIL therapy. Sequencing used immunoSEQ v3. Sequenced by immunoSEQ multiplex PCR; TCRdb stores in-frame clones only, minus some. Here the sample spans under 55,000 clones, around 80% being singletons. Sequencing used blood, obtained at baseline. The receptors were sampled from a woman aged 30 to 85 with non-small cell lung cancer.

This chain links TRBV6-1 with TRBJ1-2; 9 bases match TRBD1. V gave up 2 bases and J gave up 5 bases; unmatched junction bases: 9. Per the germline V gene, CDR1 is MNHNS and CDR2 is SASEGT. The CDR3 contains 16 residues. The DNA for the CDR3 is TGTGCCAGCAGTGAATTATGGACAGGGGCTGGGTATGGCTACACCTTC. This codes for CASSELWTGAGYGYTF.

The chain has TRBV7-2 and TRBJ1-2; TRBD1 agrees at 7 bases. Unmatched junction bases numbered 10, after V lost 5 bases and J lost 4 bases. Germline V gene data show CDR1 as SGHTA and CDR2 as FQGNSA. There are 15 residues in the CDR3. Here the CDR3 DNA reads TGTGCCAGCAGCCTTGACAGGGATCTAGGCTATGGCTACACCTTC. Its translation: CASSLDRDLGYGYTF.

The genes are TRBV18 and TRBJ2-2; TRBD1 is a possible D gene (6 bases). The germline V gene encodes CDR1 KGHSH and CDR2 LQKENI. V was shortened by 4 bases and J by 2 bases, with 8 bases between the two germline ends. This CDR3 contains 14 residues. In nucleotides, the CDR3 is TGTGCCAGCTCACAACAGGGAAACACCGGGGAGCTGTTTTTT. This gives the protein CASSQQGNTGELFF.

The chain has TRBV28 and TRBJ2-3; 7 nucleotides match TRBD1. The CDR3 is 11 residues long. Trimming at V came to 8 bases and at J to 6 bases, leaving 2 bases not matched to a gene. The germline V gene encodes CDR1 MDHEN and CDR2 SYDVKM. The CDR3 loop reads CASGQADTQYF. The CDR3 DNA reads TGTGCCAGCGGACAGGCGGATACGCAGTATTTT.

This clone was seen only a few times. V usage is TRBV7-2 and J usage is TRBJ1-3; 7 positions match TRBD1. Germline V gene sequence: CDR1 SGHTA, CDR2 FQGNSA. CDR3 size: 17 residues. V dropped 1 base and J dropped 0; count of bases not matched to a gene: 6. DNA of the CDR3: TGTGCCAGCAGCTTAGGGACAGGAGGTGGCTCTGGAAACACCATATATTTT. It yields the protein CASSLGTGGGSGNTIYF. The whole variable domain, remainder taken from reference TRBV7-2 and TRBJ1-3, is GAGVSQSPSNKVTEKGKDVELRCDPISGHTALYWYRQSLGQGLEFLIYFQGNSAPDKSGLPSDRFSAERTGGSVSTLTIQRTQQEDSAVYLCASSLGTGGGSGNTIYFGEGSWLTVV.

This chain joins TRBV19 and TRBJ2-1; 8 positions match TRBD1. This CDR3 is built from 16 residues. With V trimmed by 1 base and J by 6 bases, 8 bases remained unmatched. Germline assignment: CDR1 LNHDA and CDR2 SQIVND (reference sequence). The CDR3 reads CASSIVVGQGTNEQFF. The CDR3 DNA follows: TGTGCCAGTAGTATAGTAGTAGGACAGGGAACCAATGAGCAGTTCTTC.

This clone was detected only once. The CDR3 spells CAGRTGETDTQYF. The CDR3 bases are TGTGCCGGCCGGACAGGGGAGACAGATACGCAGTATTTT. V usage is TRBV7-9 and J usage is TRBJ2-3; 9 nucleotides match TRBD1. The CDR3 runs to 13 residues. Germline lookup yields CDR1 SEHNR and CDR2 FQNEAQ (reference sequence). V lost 11 bases to trimming and J lost 3 bases; unmatched junction nucleotides: 6.

The CDR3 reads CASSQELGARLGQGYGYTF. The CDR3, as DNA: TGCGCCAGCAGCCAAGAATTGGGGGCTCGTCTCGGGCAGGGCTATGGCTACACCTTC. This sequence joins TRBV4-3 and TRBJ1-2; D possibly corresponds to TRBD1 (6 bases). V was shortened by 0 bases and J by 4 bases, with 24 bases between the two germline ends. Per the germline V gene, CDR1 is LGHNA and CDR2 is YSLEER. The CDR3 loop spans 19 amino acids.